Sequencing of this TCR beta chain was carried out in a study of blood T cell repertoires in COVID-19. Across the study: There were acute and convalescent COVID-19 samples, and they came from the United States, Italy and Spain.

CDR3 length: 16 amino acids. J lost 1 base, V lost 6 bases, and 9 bases had no gene match. Germline CDR1 and CDR2: WSHSY and SAAADI. Recruited during active infection, patients (from Seattle) were subsequently followed longitudinally. In the authors' methods: Amplification with reference gene primers provided the estimates of nucleated cell counts. The data were produced by immunoSEQ multiplex PCR, yet TCRdb's version contains in-frame clones alone and is incomplete. V and J calls and clone size are given by that table; D and trimming were obtained from the DNA. The data contain about 93,000 clones, about nine tenths of them singletons.

What was sequenced was peripheral blood. The genes are TRBV10-2 and TRBJ2-3; TRBD2 agrees at 8 bases. This receptor was taken from a man aged 60 to 69 with COVID-19, enrolled during active disease. The CDR3 reads CASSPGSSGRTDTQYF. CDR3 in DNA: TGCGCCAGCAGCCCAGGGTCTAGCGGGCGCACAGATACGCAGTATTTT.